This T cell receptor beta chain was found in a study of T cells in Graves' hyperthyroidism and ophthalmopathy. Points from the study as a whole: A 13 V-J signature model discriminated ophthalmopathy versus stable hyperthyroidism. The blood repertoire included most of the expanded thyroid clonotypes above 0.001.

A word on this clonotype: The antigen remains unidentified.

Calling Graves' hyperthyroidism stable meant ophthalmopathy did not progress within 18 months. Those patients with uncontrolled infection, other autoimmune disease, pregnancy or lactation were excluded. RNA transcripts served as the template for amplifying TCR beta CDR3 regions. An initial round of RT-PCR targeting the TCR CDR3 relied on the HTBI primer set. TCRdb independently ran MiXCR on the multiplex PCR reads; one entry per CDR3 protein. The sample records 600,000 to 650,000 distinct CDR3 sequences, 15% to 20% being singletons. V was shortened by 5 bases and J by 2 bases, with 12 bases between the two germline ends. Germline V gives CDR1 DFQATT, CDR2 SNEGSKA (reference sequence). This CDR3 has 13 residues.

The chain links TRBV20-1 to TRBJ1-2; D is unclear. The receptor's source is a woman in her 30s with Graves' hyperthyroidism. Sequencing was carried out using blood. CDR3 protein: CSAPARGNYGYTF. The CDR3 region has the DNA TGCAGTGCTCCCGCGCGCGGGAACTATGGCTACACCTTC.